These 17 T cell receptor beta chains originate from one sample sequenced in a study of T cells in Graves' hyperthyroidism and ophthalmopathy. RNA transcripts provided the source from which TCR beta CDR3 regions were amplified. With the HTBI primer set, the TCR CDR3 went through a first round of RT-PCR. TCRdb recomputed calls from the multiplex PCR reads with MiXCR, one row per CDR3 protein. This table has 50,000 to 60,000 distinct CDR3 sequences, around half appearing once. Material: blood. The receptors derive from a woman between 25 and 40 years old with Graves' ophthalmopathy.

The V gene is TRBV19, the J gene TRBJ2-7; D not resolved. The CDR3 is made up of 13 amino acids. The germline gives CDR1 LNHDA, CDR2 SQIVND (reference sequence). V was shortened by 1 base and J by 3 bases, with 7 bases between the two germline ends. The CDR3 is CASSIVPGYEQYF. In DNA, the CDR3 is TGTGCCAGTAGTATAGTTCCAGGCTACGAGCAGTACTTC.

This clonotype came up many times. The chain recombines TRBV28 with TRBJ2-3; D may be TRBD2 (5 bases). Germline V lookup: CDR1 MDHEN, CDR2 SYDVKM. Trimming took 5 bases from V and 9 from J, leaving 12 bases between them. The CDR3 sequence is 12 residues long. CDR3 residues: CASSILTGTQYF. In DNA form, the CDR3 reads TGTGCCAGCAGTATTTTAACGGGGACGCAGTATTTT.

A single count supports this clonotype. One end of the junction is discordant with germline, which a read error may explain. The CDR3 region is CASSDYTRGYDKLLF. In DNA form, the CDR3 reads TGTGCCAGCAGTGATTACACCCGAGGTTATGATAAGCTGCTTTTT. The rearrangement links TRBV25-1 to TRBJ1-4; D is uncertain. In germline, CDR1 is MGHDK, CDR2 SYGVNS. The CDR3 contains 15 residues.

The chain employs TRBV7-9 and TRBJ2-2; D uncertain. Germline V CDR1 and CDR2: SEHNR, FQNEAQ (reference sequence). Trimming stripped 1 base from V and 1 base from J, with 7 bases between. The CDR3 contains 15 residues. CDR3 loop: CASSLDGMNTGELFF. The CDR3 nucleotides read TGTGCCAGCAGCTTAGATGGGATGAACACCGGGGAGCTGTTTTTT.

This sequence joins TRBV7-9 and TRBJ2-2; the match to TRBD1 covers 10 bases. The CDR3 covers 14 residues. Per the germline V gene, CDR1 is SEHNR and CDR2 is FQNEAQ (reference sequence). After removal of 8 bases from V and 3 bases from J, the junction contained 3 bases not matched to a gene. The CDR3 nucleotides read TGTGCCAGCCGACAGGGGGCGGACACCGGGGAGCTGTTTTTT. This translates into CASRQGADTGELFF. Variable domain in full (rest from reference TRBV7-9 and TRBJ2-2): DTGVSQNPRHKITKRGQNVTFRCDPISEHNRLYWYRQTLGQGPEFLTYFQNEAQLEKSRLLSDRFSAERPKGSFSTLEIQRTEQGDSAMYLCASRQGADTGELFFGEGSRLTVL.

This clonotype has at least ten counts. A much bigger clone sits one base away, suggesting this may be a read error. The rearrangement links TRBV19 to TRBJ1-3; D is unclear. The germline CDR1 and CDR2 sequences are LNHDA and SQIVND (reference sequence). There are 17 residues in the CDR3. The chain's CDR3 is CASRRGQFYSSGNTTYF. CDR3 DNA sequence: TGTGCCAGTAGAAGAGGGCAGTTTTATTCCTCTGGAAACACCACATATTTT.

This clonotype has only one observation. The rearrangement links TRBV19 to TRBJ2-7; 8 positions match TRBD2. This CDR3 is 14 amino acids long. The V segment lost 9 bases and the J segment 3 bases; nucleotides outside the gene matches: 10. The V gene's germline CDR1 is LNHDA and CDR2 SQIVND (reference sequence). The CDR3 DNA is TGTGCCAGCTCTGCGGGGGGAGAGTTCTACGAGCAGTACTTC. It translates to CASSAGGEFYEQYF.

This chain joins TRBV12-3 or TRBV12-4 and TRBJ2-2, with 9 bases aligning to TRBD2. Trimming took 1 base from V and 5 from J; bases not matched to a gene: 5. This CDR3 comprises 16 residues. CDR3 DNA: TGTGCCAGCAGTTTAGGGCTAGCGGGGAGTACCGGGGAGCTGTTTTTT. Amino acid sequence: CASSLGLAGSTGELFF.

The chain recombines TRBV6-1 with TRBJ2-3, with TRBD1 matching over 8 bases. The ends lost 4 bases at V and 4 bases at J; junction bases unmatched: 4. The CDR3 loop spans 14 amino acids. Germline-derived CDR1 and CDR2 are MNHNS and SASEGT. DNA of the CDR3: TGTGCCAGCAGTGCGGCAGGGGGCTCAGATACGCAGTATTTT. Protein sequence: CASSAAGGSDTQYF.

In its sample, this clonotype was seen many times. The J gene is TRBJ1-6, the V gene TRBV11-2; 7 positions match TRBD1. The germline CDR1 and CDR2 sequences are SGHAT and FQNNGV. V lost 5 bases, J lost 11 bases, and 3 bases stayed unmatched. CDR3 length equals 12 residues. CDR3: CASSPGGTPLHF. CDR3 bases: TGTGCCAGCAGCCCAGGGGGTACACCCCTCCACTTT.

This clonotype was detected once. It is likely a read error, because the conserved phenylalanine at the end of the CDR3 is missing. The DNA is left out, because the CDR3 cannot be placed on it with certainty; the CDR3 is given as TCRdb lists it. This chain links TRBV12-3 or TRBV12-4 with TRBJ1-1. The CDR3 contains 13 residues when both ends are counted. This chain's CDR3 is CASSTGWNTEAFL.

This clonotype came up a few times. The J gene is TRBJ1-1, the V gene TRBV20-1; 7 bases map to TRBD1. Germline V gives CDR1 DFQATT, CDR2 SNEGSKA (reference sequence). The CDR3 length is 14 residues. The J segment lost 7 bases and the V segment lost 0 bases, leaving 8 bases of the junction unmatched. In DNA form, the CDR3 reads TGCAGTGCTAGAGAACGGGACAGCTACAATGAAGCTTTCTTT. Its protein is CSARERDSYNEAFF.

This clonotype came up many times. The rearrangement uses TRBV3-1 and TRBJ2-5; the D gene could be TRBD1 or TRBD2 (5 bases each). Looked up from germline, CDR1 is LGHDT and CDR2 is YNNKEL (reference sequence). Trimming stripped 4 bases from V and 1 base from J, with 13 bases between. The CDR3 runs to 15 residues. In DNA form, the CDR3 reads TGTGCCAGCAGCCTCTCGGGACGGATCCAAGAGACCCAGTACTTC. Protein product: CASSLSGRIQETQYF.

This clonotype was counted once. At one end the junction does not follow the germline gene, possibly because of a read error. The genes are TRBV10-3 and TRBJ2-1; D call uncertain. CDR1 and CDR2 (germline): ENHRY, SYGVKD. This CDR3 contains 16 residues. CDR3 sequence reads: CASSVGIGRSYNEQFF. The CDR3 DNA follows: TGTGCCAGCAGTGTAGGTATCGGAAGATCCTACAATGAGCAGTTCTTC.

This clonotype has only one observation. An end of the junction differs from the germline gene, which may be a read error. The chain carries TRBV7-9 and TRBJ2-2; 12 bases fit TRBD2. This CDR3 is built from 17 residues. Germline V lookup: CDR1 SEHNR, CDR2 FQNEAQ (reference sequence). CDR3 amino acids: CASSFLAGGSGTGELFF. The CDR3 nucleotides read TGCGCCAGCAGCTTCCTAGCGGGAGGGTCCGGCACCGGGGAGCTGTTTTTT.

There are many counts of this clonotype. The J gene is TRBJ2-5, the V gene TRBV2; unclear D gene. The CDR3 contains 13 residues. V was cut by 3 bases and J by 1 base, with 6 bases left in between. The germline gives CDR1 SNHLY, CDR2 FYNNEI. The CDR3 bases are TGTGCCAGCAGTGATGACACCCAAGAGACCCAGTACTTC. This sequence encodes CASSDDTQETQYF.

The rearrangement joins TRBV7-3 to TRBJ1-2; D not resolved. Germline lookup yields CDR1 SGHTA and CDR2 FQGTGA. Trimming took 5 bases from V and 5 from J, leaving 24 bases between them. This CDR3 has 17 amino acids. The CDR3, as DNA: TGTGCCAGCAGCCCGAAAGGTCTTGGGGATACGCAGTATGGCTACACCTTC. Translation gives CASSPKGLGDTQYGYTF.